A single sample gave rise to the 18 T cell receptor beta chains below, sequenced in a study of T cell clonality in common variable immunodeficiency. Libraries were prepared by immunoSEQ multiplex PCR; TCRdb keeps only in-frame clonotypes and omits some of them. The repertoire shows about 52,000 clones, none seen only once; the top ten take about 2%. The sample consisted of peripheral blood mononuclear cells. Receptors were obtained from a person aged 18 to 70 in good health.

This clone was counted ten times or more. With the read ending 3 residues before the CDR3 end, the germline J gene is used to fill in that end. The J gene is TRBJ1-4, the V gene TRBV12-3 or TRBV12-4, with 9 positions matching TRBD1. The CDR3 sequence is 14 residues long. J was trimmed by 5 bases and V by 5 bases; bases with no gene match: 3. The covered CDR3 bases are TGTGCCAGCAGTCCCGGGACAGGGAATGAAAAA. It codes for CASSPGTGNEK. The complete CDR3 protein is CASSPGTGNEKLFF.

This clone was recorded at least ten times. The read gets to within 3 residues of the CDR3 end, and the germline J gene fills in the rest. V and J are TRBV5-1 and TRBJ1-5; tentatively, D is TRBD1 (6 bases). CDR3 length equals 14 residues. Germline CDR1 and CDR2: SGHRS and YFSETQ. Trimming cost V 1 base and J 4 bases, with 9 bases left between them. The DNA read from the CDR3 is TGCGCCAGCAGCTTGACAGGGCGGAATCAGCCC. It yields the protein CASSLTGRNQP. The entire CDR3 protein reads CASSLTGRNQPQHF.

Details on this clone: Its ends do not fully match the called genes, so a read error is possible. The read stops 3 residues short of the end of the CDR3; the missing end is completed from the germline J gene. Other nucleotide sequences in the sample specify the same CDR3. The rearrangement uses TRBV23-1 and TRBJ1-1; D is perhaps TRBD1 (6 bases). TRBV23-1 is marked as an open reading frame, function uncertain. The length of the CDR3 is 13 residues. The CDR3 region is CAGGAFFDTEAFF. The DNA read from the CDR3 is TGCGCCGGGGGGGCTTTTTTTGACACTGAG.

This clone was found a few times. Read data end 3 residues before the CDR3 end; the end is taken from the germline J gene. Different DNA sequences within this sample yield the same CDR3. The chain carries TRBV19 and TRBJ2-5, with 7 nucleotides matching TRBD2. This CDR3 contains 14 residues. CDR1 and CDR2 (germline): LNHDA, SQIVND (reference sequence). V lost 9 bases and J lost 2; bases outside the gene matches: 9. CDR3 DNA (partial): TGTGCCAGCACGGGCCCGGGACTACAAGAGACC. It specifies CASTGPGLQET. In full, the CDR3 is CASTGPGLQETQYF.

This clone appeared many times. Read coverage stops 3 residues before the CDR3 terminus; the germline J gene supplies the remainder. The rearrangement joins TRBV2 to TRBJ2-4; 8 bases match TRBD1. Unmatched junction bases numbered 3, after V lost 3 bases and J lost 8 bases. Germline CDR1 reads SNHLY; CDR2 reads FYNNEI. The CDR3 has 13 amino acids. The DNA read from the CDR3 is TGTGCCAGCAGTGAGACAGGGGTGGACATT. It encodes CASSETGVDI. The whole CDR3 protein is CASSETGVDIQYF.

This clone came up many times. The read halts 3 residues ahead of the CDR3 end, with the missing end drawn from the germline J gene. The chain uses TRBV18 and TRBJ2-1; the D gene is possibly TRBD2 (6 bases). Per the germline V gene, CDR1 is KGHSH and CDR2 is LQKENI. The ends were cut back, 3 bases at V and 6 bases at J, with 15 bases in the middle. The CDR3 runs to 15 residues. This CDR3 reads CASSPKTGTPNEQFF. CDR3 DNA (partial): TGTGCCAGCTCACCGAAAACCGGGACTCCCAATGAG.

This clone was observed at least ten times. The CDR3 extends 3 residues past the end of the read, so its final part is completed from the germline J gene. V gene TRBV20-1 combines with J gene TRBJ2-2, with D maybe TRBD2 (7 bases). CDR1 is DFQATT and CDR2 is SNEGSKA in the germline V gene (reference sequence). The CDR3 loop spans 15 amino acids. CDR3 DNA, as far as it was read: TGCAGTGCTAGAGATTCACGGGGGGCAGGTACACCG. It specifies CSARDSRGAGTP. Given in full, the CDR3 is CSARDSRGAGTPLFF.

This clone was observed many times. The read stops 3 residues short of the end of the CDR3; the missing end is completed from the germline J gene. The rearrangement links TRBV6-1 to TRBJ2-2, with TRBD2 identical over 14 bases. Per germline, CDR1 MNHNS and CDR2 SASEGT. V was clipped by 2 bases and J by 6 bases; unmatched bases: 11. The CDR3 runs to 19 residues. The covered CDR3 bases are TGTGCCAGCAGTGAACAGACTAGCGGGGGGGTAGGGCTGGCCGGGGAG. It codes for CASSEQTSGGVGLAGE. The full CDR3 reads CASSEQTSGGVGLAGELFF.

There are many counts of this clone. The read falls 3 residues short of the CDR3 end, and the missing part is taken from the germline J gene. V and J are TRBV20-1 and TRBJ1-1, with D possibly matching TRBD1 (5 bases). Germline-derived CDR1 and CDR2 are DFQATT and SNEGSKA (reference sequence). V lost 3 bases to trimming and J lost 3 bases, with 11 bases between them. This CDR3 spans 13 amino acids. CDR3 DNA (partial): TGCAGTGCTAGTATGGACACCCACACTGAA. Its protein is CSASMDTHTE. The entire CDR3 reads CSASMDTHTEAFF.

This clone has ten or more counts. The read finishes 3 residues shy of the CDR3 end, and the germline J gene is used to complete it. The chain uses TRBV19 and TRBJ2-3, with a possible D match to TRBD2 (6 bases). The CDR3 is made up of 16 amino acids. Deletions cut 0 bases from V and 1 base from J, with 11 bases between. Germline V gene sequence: CDR1 LNHDA, CDR2 SQIVND (reference sequence). The chain's CDR3 is CASSIDGGVGTDTQYF. The covered CDR3 bases are TGTGCCAGTAGTATAGATGGAGGGGTGGGCACAGATACG.

This clone came up many times. The CDR3 goes on 3 residues after the read ends, and that part is filled in from the germline J gene. This chain joins TRBV5-1 and TRBJ2-5; TRBD2 aligns across 15 bases. This CDR3 contains 16 residues. Per the germline V gene, CDR1 is SGHRS and CDR2 is YFSETQ. After removal of 6 bases from V and 4 bases from J, the junction contained 7 bases not matched to a gene. The CDR3 is CASTPGTSGGLETQYF. The CDR3 bases that were read are TGCGCCAGCACTCCGGGGACTAGCGGGGGGTTAGAGACC.

Remarks on this clone: The read halts 3 residues ahead of the CDR3 end, with the missing end drawn from the germline J gene. This same CDR3 is encoded by further DNA sequences in the sample. J is TRBJ2-7 and V is TRBV29-1, with a tentative D call TRBD1 (6 bases). CDR3 length equals 15 residues. V was pared by 2 bases and J by 4 bases, with 18 bases between. Germline V gene data show CDR1 as SQVTM and CDR2 as ANQGSEA. The CDR3 bases that were read are TGCAGCGTTGAAAGTAGGGGGACGGGGATATACGAG. It codes for CSVESRGTGIYE. The entire CDR3 protein reads CSVESRGTGIYEQYF.

This clone was seen a few times. The read halts 3 residues ahead of the CDR3 end, with the missing end drawn from the germline J gene. Other nucleotide sequences from this sample produce the same CDR3. This chain connects TRBV7-8 to TRBJ1-2, with TRBD1 matching 7 bases. The CDR3 totals 13 residues. Looked up from germline, CDR1 is SGHVS and CDR2 is FQNEAQ. CDR3 sequence: CASSSRQGQGYTF. The sequenced part of the CDR3 DNA is TGTGCCAGCAGCTCCCGACAGGGTCAGGGA.

This clone has just a few counts. The read terminates 3 residues before the CDR3 end, so the remaining end is supplied by the germline J gene. J is TRBJ1-1 and V is TRBV7-9; a weak D match, TRBD1 (6 bases). V was trimmed by 1 base and J by 7 bases, leaving 7 bases between them. Germline-derived CDR1 and CDR2 are SEHNR and FQNEAQ (reference sequence). There are 12 residues in the CDR3. The CDR3 here is CASSLGTDEAFF. Partial CDR3 DNA: TGTGCCAGCAGCTTAGGGACAGATGAA.

This clone was detected ten times or more. The CDR3 end falls 3 residues outside the read, so it is completed with the germline J gene. The chain links TRBV30 to TRBJ2-5; 7 nucleotides match TRBD1. CDR3 length: 14 residues. J lost 2 bases, V lost 4 bases, and 7 bases had no gene match. Germline V lookup: CDR1 GTSNPN, CDR2 SVGIG (reference sequence). The sequenced part of the CDR3 DNA is TGTGCCTGGAACCGACAGGGATCTCAAGAGACC. Translating it yields CAWNRQGSQET. The CDR3, in full, reads CAWNRQGSQETQYF.

This clone appeared many times. The read finishes 3 residues shy of the CDR3 end, and the germline J gene is used to complete it. The chain has TRBV5-1 and TRBJ1-4; D remains ambiguous. Per the germline V gene, CDR1 is SGHRS and CDR2 is YFSETQ. This CDR3 contains 12 residues. Trimming left V 0 bases short and J 7 bases short, with 4 bases between. CDR3 DNA (partial): TGCGCCAGCAGCTTGGTCGGTGAAAAA. It is translated as CASSLVGEK. The full CDR3 reads CASSLVGEKLFF.

This clone was seen repeatedly, ten times or more. The CDR3 end lies 3 residues beyond the end of the read and is filled in from the germline J gene. The chain joins TRBV14 to TRBJ2-2; TRBD2 aligns across 8 bases. The CDR3 runs 16 residues. The V gene's germline CDR1 is SGHDN and CDR2 FVKESK. The V gene end was trimmed by 7 bases and the J gene end by 1 base; junction bases not matched to a gene: 8. Partial CDR3 DNA: TGTGCCAGCACGTCGGGAGGGGTGAGGAACACCGGGGAG. Its protein is CASTSGGVRNTGE. In full, the CDR3 is CASTSGGVRNTGELFF. Based on the CDR3 plus reference TRBV14 and TRBJ2-2, the full variable domain is EAGVTQFPSHSVIEKGQTVTLRCDPISGHDNLYWYRRVMGKEIKFLLHFVKESKQDESGMPNNRFLAERTGGTYSTLKVQPAELEDSGVYFCASTSGGVRNTGELFFGEGSRLTVL.

Comments on this clone: The CDR3 extends 3 residues past the end of the read, so its final part is completed from the germline J gene. This chain connects TRBV19 to TRBJ2-3, with 12 bases lining up with TRBD2. V lost 7 bases and J lost 4; bases outside the gene matches: 6. From germline, CDR1 is LNHDA and CDR2 SQIVND (reference sequence). CDR3 length: 15 amino acids. CDR3 bases read: TGTGCCAGTACCCAACTAGCGGGAGGTCCAGATACG. Its protein product is CASTQLAGGPDT. The complete CDR3 protein is CASTQLAGGPDTQYF.